The entry below describes one T cell receptor (beta chain). Its cognate antigen is unknown. J lost 6 bases, V lost 0 bases, and 6 bases had no gene match. The CDR3 has 16 amino acids. Germline CDR1 reads SGHTA; CDR2 reads FQGNSA. These data are taken from a study of cytomegalovirus exposure and HLA in healthy donors. Study-wide points: A further, later analysis showed that HLA-associated TCR beta chains (compared with equally common others) were more clonally expanded.

13 Jbeta primers and 60 Vbeta primers were used for the PCR. Libraries were prepared by immunoSEQ multiplex PCR; TCRdb keeps only in-frame clonotypes and omits some of them. The repertoire consists of about 110,000 clones, with approximately 80% occurring once and the leading ten covering more than 1.5%. V is TRBV7-2 and J is TRBJ1-5; 9 bases fit TRBD1. This sequence was found in a man aged 45-60 years in good health and CMV-seronegative. The sequencing input was PBMCs. This CDR3 reads CASSLAGDRAVQPQHF. In nucleotides, the CDR3 is TGTGCCAGCAGCTTAGCGGGGGACAGGGCAGTTCAGCCCCAGCATTTT.